The 12 T cell receptor beta chains below come from one sample, sequenced in a study of siplizumab effects on memory and regulatory T cells. Measured with immunoSEQ multiplex PCR; TCRdb has only the in-frame clones, and not every one. The sample lists roughly 80,000 clones; roughly 87% were seen once. The sequencing input was Tregs sorted from blood. Receptors originate from a human donor in good health.

The chain couples TRBV6-5 to TRBJ1-1; TRBD1 matches at 7 bases. The CDR3 extends over 14 amino acids. The ends lost 5 bases at V and 1 base at J; junction bases unmatched: 4. Germline-derived CDR1 and CDR2 are MNHEY and SVGAGI. The CDR3 loop is CASSGRGWNTEAFF. CDR3 DNA: TGTGCCAGCAGTGGCAGGGGGTGGAACACTGAAGCTTTCTTT.

The chain carries TRBV28 and TRBJ1-2; D is uncertain. V gave up 4 bases and J gave up 4 bases, with 13 bases separating them. CDR3 size: 14 residues. CDR1 is MDHEN, CDR2 SYDVKM, per germline. In nucleotides, the CDR3 is TGTGCCAGCAGTTACCCTATCTCCTCCTATGGCTACACCTTC. Translation gives CASSYPISSYGYTF.

V gene TRBV28 combines with J gene TRBJ2-7; 10 bases are a match to TRBD1. V trimming: 4 bases; J trimming: 9 bases; junction bases outside the gene matches: 12. This CDR3 has 15 amino acids. Germline V gene data show CDR1 as MDHEN and CDR2 as SYDVKM. The CDR3 sequence: CASSSLGTGDQGQYF. The CDR3 DNA sequence: TGTGCCAGCAGTTCCTTGGGGACAGGGGATCAGGGGCAGTACTTC.

This chain uses TRBV7-2 with TRBJ2-3; D gene uncertain. The CDR3 has 14 residues. V dropped 1 base and J dropped 1 base, with 6 bases sitting between them. Germline values: CDR1 SGHTA, CDR2 FQGNSA. DNA of the CDR3: TGTGCCAGCAGCTTAGGTCCGGGCACAGATACGCAGTATTTT. It codes for CASSLGPGTDTQYF.

The J gene is TRBJ2-4, the V gene TRBV28; no reliable D call. The germline V gene encodes CDR1 MDHEN and CDR2 SYDVKM. Trimming pared 1 base from V and 9 bases from J, leaving 10 bases between. This CDR3 is built from 13 residues. The CDR3 here is CASSLYGPGIQYF. The CDR3 DNA reads TGTGCCAGCAGTTTATACGGGCCAGGCATTCAGTACTTC.

V is TRBV18 and J is TRBJ1-2, with TRBD1 identical over 8 bases. The V gene's germline CDR1 is KGHSH and CDR2 LQKENI. This CDR3 is built from 14 residues. Trimming at V came to 0 bases and at J to 4 bases, leaving 1 base not matched to a gene. This CDR3 is CASSPPDRAYGYTF. In DNA form, the CDR3 reads TGTGCCAGCTCACCACCGGACAGGGCCTATGGCTACACCTTC.

The chain couples TRBV4-2 to TRBJ2-3, with TRBD1 matching over 12 bases. The CDR3 runs to 16 residues. Trimming removed 1 base from V and 7 bases from J; junction bases left unmatched: 6. Germline CDR1 reads LGHNA; CDR2 reads YNFKEQ. The CDR3 sequence is CASSQGGGQGANTQYF. In nucleotides, the CDR3 is TGTGCCAGCAGCCAAGGTGGGGGACAGGGGGCTAATACGCAGTATTTT.

This chain uses TRBV11-2 with TRBJ2-7; the D gene is possibly TRBD2 (7 bases). Trimming removed 5 bases from V and 3 bases from J, with 17 bases in between. The CDR3 has 15 amino acids. Per the germline V gene, CDR1 is SGHAT and CDR2 is FQNNGV. This chain's CDR3 is CASSEGGQGIYEQYF. The DNA of the CDR3 is TGTGCCAGCAGCGAGGGGGGGCAGGGGATCTACGAGCAGTACTTC.

The rearrangement joins TRBV28 to TRBJ2-3; possibly TRBD2 for D (7 bases). This CDR3 contains 15 residues. Germline values: CDR1 MDHEN, CDR2 SYDVKM. Trimming left V 7 bases short and J 1 base short, with 15 bases between. DNA for the CDR3: TGTGCCAGCATGTATGGGGGGGGCCGCACAGATACGCAGTATTTT. Amino acid sequence: CASMYGGGRTDTQYF.

The chain couples TRBV10-1 to TRBJ1-3; D unresolved. V was pared by 0 bases and J by 3 bases, with 3 bases between. The CDR3 is made up of 13 amino acids. Germline V gene sequence: CDR1 WNHNN, CDR2 SYGVQD (reference sequence). CDR3 sequence reads: CASSESVGNTIYF. DNA for the CDR3: TGCGCCAGCAGTGAGTCGGTTGGAAACACCATATATTTT.

The rearrangement joins TRBV19 to TRBJ2-1, with 8 bases lining up with TRBD1. The CDR3 is 16 amino acids. Unmatched junction bases numbered 11, after V lost 10 bases and J lost 0 bases. CDR1 is LNHDA, CDR2 SQIVND, per germline (reference sequence). CDR3 amino acids: CATRGQIGSSYNEQFF. CDR3 nucleotide sequence: TGTGCCACCAGGGGGCAGATCGGGAGCTCCTACAATGAGCAGTTCTTC.

The chain is built from TRBV6-1 and TRBJ1-1; no firm D call. CDR3 length equals 15 residues. CDR1 is MNHNS and CDR2 is SASEGT in the germline V gene. V was shortened by 8 bases and J by 0 bases, with 16 bases between the two germline ends. CDR3 DNA: TGTGCCAGCGCATGGGAGGCCCGGATGAACACTGAAGCTTTCTTT. Residues: CASAWEARMNTEAFF.